This T cell receptor beta chain came from a study of cytomegalovirus exposure and HLA in healthy donors. V lost 1 base and J 15 bases, leaving 13 bases between the germline ends. The CDR3 consists of 11 residues. CDR1 is DFQATT, CDR2 SNEGSKA, per germline (reference sequence). Primers for the PCR totalled 60 Vbeta and 13 Jbeta. Method: immunoSEQ multiplex PCR; TCRdb's copy keeps in-frame clones and lacks some. Among 90,000 to 110,000 clones listed, approximately 14% were seen once. This clonotype was sampled from a female donor in good health and CMV-seronegative. The V call is TRBV20-1, the J call TRBJ2-1; possibly TRBD1 for D (5 bases). What was sequenced was PBMCs. The CDR3, as DNA: TGCAGTGCTAGAGTGGTCCAGGGCACGTTCTTC. Translated: CSARVVQGTFF.